What follows are 24 T cell receptor beta chains derived from one specimen sequenced in a study of immune cell composition in non-small cell lung cancer. Produced via immunoSEQ multiplex PCR; TCRdb's table is partial and in-frame only. Here the sample spans around 13,000 clones, over 75% being singletons. Sequenced sample: lung tumor tissue. The receptor source for this set is a human donor with non-small cell lung cancer.

The gene calls are TRBV10-3 and TRBJ2-7; TRBD2 agrees at 7 bases. CDR3 length: 21 amino acids. The germline V gene encodes CDR1 ENHRY and CDR2 SYGVKD. V lost 3 bases and J lost 3; bases outside the gene matches: 26. The CDR3 DNA sequence: TGTGCCATCAGTGATTTTTCGCCGGGACGGCGAGGGGCGGGAGCAGTCTACGAGCAGTACTTC. Its translation: CAISDFSPGRRGAGAVYEQYF.

This clone has a single count. The chain is built from TRBV21-1 and TRBJ2-7; no DNA check was done on the table's D call, TRBD2. TRBV21-1 is recorded as a pseudogene. CDR3 size: 18 residues. The CDR3 sequence is CAPSGGLAAPSSKYEQYF. The CDR3 region has the DNA TGTGCCCCCAGCGGAGGACTAGCGGCACCCTCTTCCAAATACGAGCAGTACTTC.

This chain joins TRBV25-1 and TRBJ2-2, with D possibly being TRBD2 (6 bases). The ends were cut back, 6 bases at V and 0 bases at J, with 8 bases in the middle. The CDR3 runs 14 residues. Germline-derived CDR1 and CDR2 are MGHDK and SYGVNS. The chain's CDR3 is CASRDYPNTGELFF. DNA for the CDR3: TGTGCCAGCAGGGACTATCCGAACACCGGGGAGCTGTTTTTT. Full variable domain (outside the CDR3, taken from reference TRBV25-1 and TRBJ2-2): EADIYQTPRYLVIGTGKKITLECSQTMGHDKMYWYQQDPGMELHLIHYSYGVNSTEKGDLSSESTVSRIRTEHFPLTLESARPSHTSQYLCASRDYPNTGELFFGEGSRLTVL.

The CDR3 region has the DNA TGTGCCAGCAGCGAAGAGGGGACCGGTGAAAAACTGTTTTTT. As protein: CASSEEGTGEKLFF. V usage is TRBV11-2 and J usage is TRBJ1-4, with a tentative D call TRBD1 (5 bases). CDR1 is SGHAT, CDR2 FQNNGV, per germline. CDR3 length: 14 amino acids. Trimming took off 5 bases at V and 7 bases at J, with 14 bases between the two ends.

The chain combines TRBV4-2 with TRBJ2-3; D may be TRBD2 (5 bases). The CDR3 has 17 residues. Germline V CDR1 and CDR2: LGHNA, YNFKEQ. V lost 5 bases to trimming and J lost 0 bases, with 18 bases between them. The CDR3 nucleotides are TGTGCCAGCAGCTCGACCGGTAGCGAATATAGCACAGATACGCAGTATTTT. Translating it yields CASSSTGSEYSTDTQYF.

The rearrangement links TRBV4-1 to TRBJ1-1; weak D call: TRBD1 (5 bases). Germline V gene sequence: CDR1 MGHRA, CDR2 YSYEKL. Trimming left V 0 bases short and J 1 base short, with 9 bases between. The CDR3 extends over 15 amino acids. The DNA of the CDR3 is TGCGCCAGCAGCCAAGATCAGGGAGCGAACACTGAAGCTTTCTTT. Translated: CASSQDQGANTEAFF.

V is TRBV19 and J is TRBJ2-1; 11 nucleotides align to TRBD2. The germline V gene has CDR1 LNHDA and CDR2 SQIVND (reference sequence). This CDR3 comprises 15 residues. The junction had 10 bases not matched to a gene; V was cut back by 8 bases and J by 7 bases. The CDR3 protein is CASSLGLAGINEQFF. For the CDR3, the DNA is TGTGCCAGTTCCCTCGGACTAGCGGGTATAAATGAGCAGTTCTTC.

The chain uses TRBV13 and TRBJ2-1; 7 bases agree with TRBD2. CDR1 and CDR2 (germline): PRHDT, FYEKMQ (reference sequence). Unmatched junction bases numbered 8, after V lost 0 bases and J lost 6 bases. The CDR3 runs 16 residues. Here the CDR3 reads CASSLGIQRERNEQFF. The DNA for the CDR3 is TGTGCCAGCAGCTTAGGGATCCAGCGGGAACGCAATGAGCAGTTCTTC.

V gene TRBV4-2 combines with J gene TRBJ2-1, with 8 bases that match TRBD2. Germline CDR1 and CDR2: LGHNA and YNFKEQ. The CDR3 loop spans 14 amino acids. The V and J ends lost 4 bases and 4 bases, in that order; junction bases with no gene match: 3. This CDR3 reads CASSLSGAYNEQFF. CDR3 nucleotides: TGTGCCAGCAGCCTTAGCGGGGCTTACAATGAGCAGTTCTTC.

The chain combines TRBV7-2 with TRBJ1-2, with a weak D call TRBD1 (5 bases). V was trimmed by 1 base and J by 0 bases, leaving 12 bases between them. Germline CDR1 and CDR2: SGHTA and FQGNSA. The CDR3 spans 16 residues. CDR3 sequence: CASSLDAVQANYGYTF. Here the CDR3 DNA reads TGTGCCAGCAGCTTAGATGCGGTACAGGCTAACTATGGCTACACCTTC.

Here the CDR3 DNA reads TGTGCCAGCAGGCAGATGGGACCACTATACGGGGAGCTGTTTTTT. It yields the protein CASRQMGPLYGELFF. This chain uses TRBV27 with TRBJ2-2; D might be TRBD1 or TRBD2, each matching 5 bases. The CDR3 length is 15 residues. The ends were cut back, 6 bases at V and 7 bases at J, with 18 bases in the middle. Germline V CDR1 and CDR2: MNHEY, SMNVEV (reference sequence).

This rearrangement joins TRBV27 to TRBJ2-7, with D tentatively TRBD1 (5 bases). Germline V gene lookup returns CDR1 MNHEY and CDR2 SMNVEV (reference sequence). CDR3 size: 12 residues. V dropped 6 bases and J dropped 5 bases, with 11 bases sitting between them. This CDR3 is CASSLLGHEQYF. The CDR3, as DNA: TGTGCCAGCAGCTTGTTGGGGCACGAGCAGTACTTC.

The V and J genes are TRBV7-7 and TRBJ2-1, with a possible D match to TRBD2 (6 bases). V was pared by 5 bases and J by 6 bases, with 11 bases between. The CDR3 has 13 residues. Germline-derived CDR1 and CDR2 are SSHAT and FNYEAQ (reference sequence). The CDR3 spells CASSPLALNEQFF. DNA for the CDR3: TGTGCCAGCAGCCCGCTAGCGCTCAATGAGCAGTTCTTC.

The chain joins TRBV19 to TRBJ2-3; no reliable D call. The CDR3 consists of 12 residues. The V gene's germline CDR1 is LNHDA and CDR2 SQIVND (reference sequence). V shed 6 bases and J shed 5 bases, with 9 bases lying between them. The DNA for the CDR3 is TGTGCCAGTAGGATTAGTGGAGATACGCAGTATTTT. Translated: CASRISGDTQYF.

CDR3 region: CASVYAGSNTGELFF. CDR3 DNA sequence: TGTGCCAGTGTCTACGCGGGGTCGAACACCGGGGAGCTGTTTTTT. J is TRBJ2-2 and V is TRBV5-5, with a possible D match to TRBD2 (6 bases). V was clipped by 8 bases and J by 0 bases, with 14 bases between them. The CDR3 consists of 15 residues. The germline V gene has CDR1 SGHKS and CDR2 YYEKEE (reference sequence).

The chain recombines TRBV12-5 with TRBJ2-1, with 10 bases identical to TRBD2. Trimming cost V 3 bases and J 5 bases; bases outside gene matches: 1. The germline V gene encodes CDR1 LGHNT and CDR2 FRNRAP. CDR3 length equals 14 residues. The CDR3 spells CASGFSGGNNEQFF. CDR3 DNA sequence: TGTGCTAGTGGTTTTAGCGGGGGGAACAATGAGCAGTTCTTC.

For the CDR3, the DNA is TGTGCCAGCAGTTTCTCGGGACTAGCGGGAGTCGAGCAGTACTTC. Translation gives CASSFSGLAGVEQYF. The chain is built from TRBV6-5 and TRBJ2-7; 14 nucleotides align to TRBD2. V shed 4 bases, J shed 6 bases, and the junction held 5 bases outside the gene matches. Germline CDR1 reads MNHEY; CDR2 reads SVGAGI. The CDR3 runs 15 residues.

This clone was seen a few times. V gene TRBV7-3 combines with J gene TRBJ2-7; D gene ambiguous. Trimming removed 5 bases from V and 7 bases from J, with 18 bases in between. The CDR3 is made up of 14 amino acids. CDR1 is SGHTA, CDR2 FQGTGA, per germline. The CDR3: CASSPGGPLREQYF. The CDR3 region has the DNA TGTGCCAGCAGCCCGGGCGGCCCCCTGAGGGAGCAGTACTTC. Variable domain in full (rest from reference TRBV7-3 and TRBJ2-7): GAGVSQTPSNKVTEKGKYVELRCDPISGHTALYWYRQSLGQGPEFLIYFQGTGAADDSGLPNDRFFAVRPEGSVSTLKIQRTERGDSAVYLCASSPGGPLREQYFGPGTRLTVT.

This rearrangement joins TRBV9 to TRBJ2-7; the D gene is possibly TRBD2 (5 bases). This CDR3 contains 13 residues. Trimming stripped 0 bases from V and 2 bases from J, with 6 bases between. Germline CDR1 and CDR2: SGDLS and YYNGEE. The CDR3 loop is CASSVGETYEQYF. The CDR3, as DNA: TGTGCCAGCAGCGTAGGGGAGACCTACGAGCAGTACTTC. The full variable domain, with the rest looked up from reference TRBV9 and TRBJ2-7, is DSGVTQTPKHLITATGQRVTLRCSPRSGDLSVYWYQQSLDQGLQFLIQYYNGEERAKGNILERFSAQQFPDLHSELNLSSLELGDSALYFCASSVGETYEQYFGPGTRLTVT.

The V call is TRBV28, the J call TRBJ1-1; maybe TRBD1 (5 bases). Germline V CDR1 and CDR2: MDHEN, SYDVKM. This CDR3 region has 14 residues. The germline V and J ends were trimmed by 1 base and 5 bases, with 11 bases remaining between them. The CDR3 sequence is CASSLLGQGTEAFF. CDR3 coding DNA: TGTGCCAGCAGTTTATTGGGGCAGGGAACTGAAGCTTTCTTT.

This chain links TRBV28 with TRBJ2-1; TRBD2 agrees at 11 bases. After removal of 5 bases from V and 0 bases from J, the junction contained 15 bases not matched to a gene. Looked up from germline, CDR1 is MDHEN and CDR2 is SYDVKM. CDR3 length: 20 amino acids. CDR3 DNA sequence: TGTGCCAGCAGTGTGAGTTTTAGCGGGAGGGAACTGAGCTCCTACAATGAGCAGTTCTTC. Its protein product is CASSVSFSGRELSSYNEQFF.

The V gene is TRBV5-8, the J gene TRBJ1-5; D is unresolved. CDR1 SGHTS and CDR2 YDEGEE come from the germline V gene. The CDR3 runs to 13 residues. The V end lost 0 bases, the J end lost 9 bases, and 10 bases lay between the germline ends. In DNA, the CDR3 is TGTGCCAGCAGCTTGGCCGCGTCAGCGCCCCAGCATTTT. Translating gives CASSLAASAPQHF.

V and J are TRBV29-1 and TRBJ2-3, with 14 bases identical to TRBD2. There are 15 residues in the CDR3. CDR1 and CDR2 (germline): SQVTM, ANQGSEA. V trimming: 3 bases; J trimming: 7 bases; junction bases outside the gene matches: 6. Here the CDR3 reads CSVDGTSGSFNTQYF. In DNA form, the CDR3 reads TGCAGCGTTGATGGGACTAGCGGGAGTTTCAATACGCAGTATTTT.

The V call is TRBV15, the J call TRBJ2-3, with 7 bases that match TRBD2. Trimming took 5 bases from V and 2 from J; bases not matched to a gene: 1. The CDR3 contains 13 residues. The germline V gene encodes CDR1 LNHNV and CDR2 YYDKDF (reference sequence). This CDR3 reads CATSGGVTDTQYF. CDR3 coding DNA: TGTGCCACCAGCGGGGGGGTCACAGATACGCAGTATTTT.